This T cell receptor beta chain came from a study of response to subunit inactivated influenza vaccine. Germline loops: CDR1 LNHNV, CDR2 YYDKDF (reference sequence). Trimming at V came to 0 bases and at J to 9 bases, leaving 13 bases not matched to a gene. The CDR3 is 17 residues long. This clonotype was counted between two and nine times. TCRdb called the RT-PCR reads again in MiXCR, with one record for every CDR3 protein. Of 150,000 to 200,000 distinct CDR3 sequences in the sample, approximately 12% were seen once. These data were also reused for a study on T cells expressing NK-cell markers. Per that paper: For TCR beta, cDNA was produced by 5'RACE template switching with UMIs. Sequencing covered eight donors, seven HCMV-seropositive and one seronegative. About six donors showed dominant NKG2C+ clonotypes comprising roughly 1.0-7.0% of their CD8+ T cells. Where several donors were concerned, these clonotypes also led the CD3+CD56-NKG2C+ fraction. Whether the expanded NKG2C+ T cell clones recognized HCMV remained unclear.

The TCR originated in a man in his forties or fifties who received an inactivated influenza vaccine. The starting material was CD8+ T cells sorted from PBMCs, obtained about 11 days after vaccination. The V call is TRBV15, the J call TRBJ2-1, with 8 bases fitting TRBD2. CDR3 coding DNA: TGTGCCACCAGCAGAGATCTACGGGGGGGCGGAACCAGTGAGCAGTTCTTC. It codes for CATSRDLRGGGTSEQFF.